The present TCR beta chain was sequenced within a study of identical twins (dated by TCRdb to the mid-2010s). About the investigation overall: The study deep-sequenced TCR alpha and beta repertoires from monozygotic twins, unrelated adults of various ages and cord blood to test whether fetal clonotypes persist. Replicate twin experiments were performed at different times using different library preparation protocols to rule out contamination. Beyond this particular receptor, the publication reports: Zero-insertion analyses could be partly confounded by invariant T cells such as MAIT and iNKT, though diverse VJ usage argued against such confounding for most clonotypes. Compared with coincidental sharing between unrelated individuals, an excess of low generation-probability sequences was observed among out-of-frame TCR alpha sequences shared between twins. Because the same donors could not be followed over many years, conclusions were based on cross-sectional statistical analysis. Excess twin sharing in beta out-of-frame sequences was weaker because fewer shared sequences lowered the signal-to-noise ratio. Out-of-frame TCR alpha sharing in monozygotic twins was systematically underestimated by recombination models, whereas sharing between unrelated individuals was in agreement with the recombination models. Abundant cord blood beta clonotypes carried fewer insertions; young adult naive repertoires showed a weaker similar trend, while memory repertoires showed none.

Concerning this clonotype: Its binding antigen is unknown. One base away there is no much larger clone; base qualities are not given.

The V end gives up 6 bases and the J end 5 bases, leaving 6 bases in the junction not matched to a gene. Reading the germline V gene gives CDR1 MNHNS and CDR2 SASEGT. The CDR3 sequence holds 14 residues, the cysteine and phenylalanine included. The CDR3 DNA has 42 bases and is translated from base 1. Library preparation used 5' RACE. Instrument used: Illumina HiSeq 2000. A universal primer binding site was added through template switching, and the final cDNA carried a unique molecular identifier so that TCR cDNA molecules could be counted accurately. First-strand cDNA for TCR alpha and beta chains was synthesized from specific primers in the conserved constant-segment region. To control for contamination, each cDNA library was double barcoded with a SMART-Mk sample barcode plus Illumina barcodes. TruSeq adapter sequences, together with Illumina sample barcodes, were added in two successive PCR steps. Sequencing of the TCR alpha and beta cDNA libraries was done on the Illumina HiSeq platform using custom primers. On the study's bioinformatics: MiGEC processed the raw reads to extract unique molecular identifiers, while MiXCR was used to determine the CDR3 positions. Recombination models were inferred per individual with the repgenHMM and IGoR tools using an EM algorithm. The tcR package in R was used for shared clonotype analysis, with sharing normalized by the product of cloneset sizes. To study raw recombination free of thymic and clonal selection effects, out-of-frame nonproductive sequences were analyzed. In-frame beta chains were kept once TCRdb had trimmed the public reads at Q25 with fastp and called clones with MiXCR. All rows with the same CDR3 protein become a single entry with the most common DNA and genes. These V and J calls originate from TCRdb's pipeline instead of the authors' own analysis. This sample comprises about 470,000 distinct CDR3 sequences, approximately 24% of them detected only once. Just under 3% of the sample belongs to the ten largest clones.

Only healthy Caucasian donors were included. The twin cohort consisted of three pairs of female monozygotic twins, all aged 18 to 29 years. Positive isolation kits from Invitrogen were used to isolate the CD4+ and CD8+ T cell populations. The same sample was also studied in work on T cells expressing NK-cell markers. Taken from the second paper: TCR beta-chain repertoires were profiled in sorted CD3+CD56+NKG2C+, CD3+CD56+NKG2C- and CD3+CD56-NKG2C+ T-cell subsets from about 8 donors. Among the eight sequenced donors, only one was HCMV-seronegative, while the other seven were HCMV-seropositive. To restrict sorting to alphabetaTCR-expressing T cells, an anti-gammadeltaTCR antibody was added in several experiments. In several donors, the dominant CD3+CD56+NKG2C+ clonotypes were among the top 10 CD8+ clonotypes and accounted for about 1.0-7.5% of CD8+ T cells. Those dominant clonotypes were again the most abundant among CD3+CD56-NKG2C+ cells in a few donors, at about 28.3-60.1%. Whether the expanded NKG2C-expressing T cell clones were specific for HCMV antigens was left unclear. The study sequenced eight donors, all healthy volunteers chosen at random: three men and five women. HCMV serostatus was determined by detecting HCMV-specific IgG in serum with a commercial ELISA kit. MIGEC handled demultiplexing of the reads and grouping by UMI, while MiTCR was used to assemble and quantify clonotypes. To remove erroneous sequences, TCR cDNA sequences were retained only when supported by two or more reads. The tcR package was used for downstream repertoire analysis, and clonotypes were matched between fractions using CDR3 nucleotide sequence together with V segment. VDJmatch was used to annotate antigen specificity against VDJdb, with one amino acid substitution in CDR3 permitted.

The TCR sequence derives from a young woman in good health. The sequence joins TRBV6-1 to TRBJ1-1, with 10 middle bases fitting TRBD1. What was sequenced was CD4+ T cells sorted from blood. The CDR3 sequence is CASRRDRGRTEAFF. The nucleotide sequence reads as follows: TGTGCCAGCAGGAGGGACAGGGGCAGGACTGAAGCTTTCTTT.